The T cell receptor beta chain described here comes from a study of tissue T cells after allogeneic stem cell transplantation (dated by TCRdb to 2022 to 2024). Concerning the study at large: The study profiled TCR beta repertoires in many tissues obtained from research autopsies of patients with and without GVHD, and also in mouse models of GVHD. The human arm was conducted as a prospective observational study, and neither blinding nor randomization was performed. General conclusions and limits of the study: Within patients, how anatomically similar tissues were was a major factor shaping TCR repertoire composition, regardless of disease or transplant status. A small and clinically heterogeneous patient cohort was studied, and sampling depth was acknowledged as a limitation. Few T cell clones were found to be shared across patients, but shared repertoire signatures across patients were revealed in a tissue-specific fashion by motif-based clustering. Blood and spleen T cells captured only a limited portion of the TCR repertoire detected in tissues, in both patients and mice. Which tissue TCRs were alloreactive or antigen-specific was not determined in the study, and some of the clones might have been host cells that persisted.

For CDR1 and CDR2, the germline V gene (reference sequence) lists LGHDT and YNNKQL. The CDR3 goes from the cysteine to the phenylalanine over 12 residues. The DNA has 33 bases, all within the CDR3, and is read from base 1. V lost 3 bases and J lost 1 base; the stretch between them is 3 bases long. The time point tag for this specimen amounts to: mouse harvest day 7 after allogeneic transplant. Mouse grafts combined 10^7 T-cell-depleted bone marrow cells with 10^6 splenic CD5+ T cells, given via tail vein injection. To model GVHD in mice, a major MHC-mismatch B6 (H2b) into BALB/c (H2d) model was used, and tissues were profiled at day 7 or 14. Mouse tissues and retro-orbital blood were harvested on day 7 or 14 post-transplant using separate sterile tools per animal; livers were flushed beforehand. Before genomic DNA isolation with the DNeasy Blood & Tissue Kit, mouse tissues were minced with razor blades in buffered saline.

Receptor amplification or capture employed the immunoSEQ multiplex PCR assay. TCRbeta CDR3 sequencing was done by Adaptive Biotechnologies at survey depth, reporting CDR3 sequences, V/J genes, productive frequency and template counts. Amplification of TCR beta CDR3 regions started from genomic DNA instead of RNA. From the authors' description of their analysis: Jensen-Shannon divergence served to quantify pairwise repertoire overlap between tissues, with 0 meaning identical and 1 meaning complete divergence. Tissues were clustered by single-linkage agglomerative hierarchical clustering of pairwise JSD values, and the clustering results were displayed as dendrograms. GLIPH2 was run on all patient samples with simulation_depth 1000, kmer_min_depth 3, cdr3_length_cutoff 8, keeping groups with more than two unique CDR3s. In a standardized tissue-overlap score, Jaccard GLIPH-group overlap across patients was extrapolated to a standard repertoire size of 1000 clones. Linear mixed-effect models, with tissue as a fixed effect and individual as a random effect, were used to test how diversity related to clinical or experimental variables. The table comes from immuneACCESS by way of TCRdb, which keeps in-frame sequences with V and J called. Part of the clones is missing from these tables; in studies checked, under half for an unresolved V gene and the rest for unknown reasons. For V, J and clone size, that table is used; D and trimming come from the DNA. In this sample the table shows under 7,500 clones, about 50% of which occur a single time. Of the sample, roughly 5.4% is held by the ten largest clones.

Remarks on this clone: This clone's antigen is unknown. Here, both gene names and germline sequences come from the mouse. The read halts 1 residue ahead of the CDR3 end, with the missing end drawn from the germline J gene.

The V gene is TRBV4 and the J gene is TRBJ1-1, with no confidently assigned D gene. The specimen was gut tissue. The TCR originated in a female BALB/c mouse given C57BL/6 T cells with graft-versus-host disease after an allogeneic hematopoietic cell transplant. This receptor carries the CDR3 CASSYGNTEVFF. The CDR3 DNA, read in part, is TGTGCCAGCAGCTATGGAAACACAGAAGTCTTC.